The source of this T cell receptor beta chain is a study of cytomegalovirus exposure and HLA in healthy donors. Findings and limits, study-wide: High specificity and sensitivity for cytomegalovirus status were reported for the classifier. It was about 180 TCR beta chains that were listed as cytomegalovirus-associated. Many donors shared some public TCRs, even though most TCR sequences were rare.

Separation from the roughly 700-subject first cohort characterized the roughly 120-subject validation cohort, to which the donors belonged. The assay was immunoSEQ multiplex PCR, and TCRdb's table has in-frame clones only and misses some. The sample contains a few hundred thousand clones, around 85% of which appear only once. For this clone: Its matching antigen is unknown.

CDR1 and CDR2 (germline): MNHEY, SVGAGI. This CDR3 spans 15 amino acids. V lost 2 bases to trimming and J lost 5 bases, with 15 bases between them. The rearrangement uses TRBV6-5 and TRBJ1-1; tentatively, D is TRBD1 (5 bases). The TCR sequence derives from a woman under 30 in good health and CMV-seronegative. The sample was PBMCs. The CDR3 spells CASSYRVWGETEAFF. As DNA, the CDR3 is TGTGCCAGCAGTTACAGGGTCTGGGGCGAGACTGAAGCTTTCTTT.